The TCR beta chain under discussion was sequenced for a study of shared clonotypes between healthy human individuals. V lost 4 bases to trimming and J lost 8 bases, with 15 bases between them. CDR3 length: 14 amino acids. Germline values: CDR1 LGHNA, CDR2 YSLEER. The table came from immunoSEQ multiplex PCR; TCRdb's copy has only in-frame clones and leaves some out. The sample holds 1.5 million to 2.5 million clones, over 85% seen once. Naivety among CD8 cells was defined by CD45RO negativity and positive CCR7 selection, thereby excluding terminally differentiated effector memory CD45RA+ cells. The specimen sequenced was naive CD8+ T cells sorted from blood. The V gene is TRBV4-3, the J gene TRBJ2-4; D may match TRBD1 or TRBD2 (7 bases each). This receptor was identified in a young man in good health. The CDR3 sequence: CASSRTGAGDIQYF. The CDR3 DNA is TGCGCCAGCAGCCGTACAGGGGCGGGGGACATTCAGTACTTC.